The sample holds a few counts of the clone carrying this T cell receptor (beta chain). Antigen: not known. Nobody among the patients had been given any treatment before thyroid surgery. CDR3 length: 16 amino acids. V lost 1 base to trimming and J lost 5 bases, with 16 bases between them. Germline V gives CDR1 SGDLS, CDR2 YYNGEE. Per the original data handling: Built for papillary thyroid cancer, a distant-metastasis classifier drew on CDR3 differences across clinicopathological groups. TCRdb re-clonotyped the PCR reads through MiXCR. For this entry, the V and J calls and clone size follow TCRdb and not the study's own pipeline. The sample lists some 15,000 clones, 3.6% occurring once. This entry is derived from a study of metastatic and nonmetastatic thyroid tumors. Study details: Comparative analysis of repertoires was undertaken across blood and tumor or nodule tissue obtained from malignant and benign thyroid patients.

Whole-study results and caveats: For both blood and tumor, malignant thyroid tumors reportedly showed significantly higher TCR beta diversity than benign nodules did.

What was sequenced was tumor tissue. V is TRBV9 and J is TRBJ2-1; D may be TRBD2 (5 bases). The TCR comes from a female donor with papillary thyroid cancer or a benign thyroid nodule (not recorded which). Some clones in this sample may be carry-over from other donors' samples. Here the CDR3 reads CASSVKSGSSNNEQFF. For the CDR3, the DNA is TGTGCCAGCAGCGTAAAATCGGGGAGTTCGAACAATGAGCAGTTCTTC.